The clone carrying this T cell receptor (beta chain) was seen a handful of times. Authors' processing steps: Nucleated cell number was recorded as an estimate derived from reference gene primer amplification. Some clones are missing from TCRdb's copy, which holds only in-frame ones; the method was immunoSEQ multiplex PCR. The V and J calls and clone size come from that table; D and trimming were worked out from the DNA. This repertoire shows about 180,000 clones, 60% to 85% found once; its top ten account for more than 7%. The ends were cut back, 1 base at V and 2 bases at J, with 10 bases in the middle. This CDR3 is built from 15 residues. Germline CDR1 is LGHNA and CDR2 is YSLEER. The entry originates in a study of blood T cell repertoires in COVID-19. Study background: Sample material is recorded as cDNA or gDNA derived from T cells, B-cell-depleted T cells, or PBMCs.

The chain combines TRBV4-3 with TRBJ2-3, with a tentative D call TRBD2 (5 bases). The sequence derives from a woman aged 60 to 75 with COVID-19, enrolled during active disease. The sequencing sample was made of peripheral blood. CDR3: CASSQGAGYTDTQYF. The CDR3 region has the DNA TGCGCCAGCAGCCAAGGGGCGGGCTACACAGATACGCAGTATTTT.